These 32 T cell receptor beta chains share one sample of origin, sequenced in a study of breast tumors, draining lymph nodes, adjacent tissues. Each CDR3 protein is one row after TCRdb ran MiXCR on the multiplex PCR reads. Found here are under 350,000 distinct CDR3 sequences, more than 30% of them singletons; the top ten hold around 1%. Samples came from axillary lymph nodes draining the breast cancer. The sequencing input was axillary lymph node tissue. The receptors were gathered from a female donor with breast cancer. Some clones in this sample may be carry-over from other donors' samples.

Notes on this clonotype: A much larger clone is a single base away; this may be a read error. The CDR3 spells CASTPALQGYTGELFF. The CDR3 bases are TGTGCCAGCACTCCTGCCTTACAGGGGTACACCGGGGAGCTGTTTTTT. The chain has TRBV6-5 and TRBJ2-2; 7 bases agree with TRBD1. Germline assignment: CDR1 MNHEY and CDR2 SVGAGI. CDR3 size: 16 residues. V was pared by 7 bases and J by 3 bases, with 11 bases of the junction left unmatched.

Worth noting for this clonotype: A much more abundant neighbour one base away suggests this may be a read error. The chain employs TRBV11-3 and TRBJ2-2, with a possible D match to TRBD2 (7 bases). The CDR3 sequence is 15 residues long. The germline gives CDR1 SGHNT, CDR2 YENEEA. CDR3 nucleotides: TGTGCCAGCAGCGCCCGCAGGGGAGGGACCGGGGAGCTGCTTTTT. Amino acid sequence: CASSARRGGTGELLF.

There are many counts of this clonotype. The chain couples TRBV3-1 to TRBJ1-2; 7 bases match TRBD1. Germline CDR1 is LGHDT and CDR2 is YNNKEL (reference sequence). The CDR3 loop spans 14 amino acids. The V gene end was trimmed by 2 bases and the J gene end by 5 bases; junction bases not matched to a gene: 5. CDR3 amino acids: CASSQHGTVYGYTF. As DNA, the CDR3 is TGTGCCAGCAGCCAACATGGGACAGTATATGGCTACACCTTC.

A note on this clonotype: This could be a read error, since a much larger clone is one nucleotide away. The rearrangement links TRBV6-5 to TRBJ1-5; D is undetermined. Between the trimmed V and J ends, which lost 6 bases and 2 bases, there was a span of 14 bases. This CDR3 has 15 residues. Germline V gene sequence: CDR1 MNHEY, CDR2 SVGAGI. The CDR3 region is CASRARTERNQPQHF. The CDR3, as DNA: TGTGCCAGCAGAGCCAGGACCGAGCGCAATCAGCCCCAGCATTTT.

This clonotype was recorded many times. The rearrangement uses TRBV19 and TRBJ1-5, with D maybe TRBD1 (6 bases). Trimming shortened V by 7 bases and J by 6 bases, and 16 bases separated the two germline ends. The CDR3 contains 14 residues. Germline loops: CDR1 LNHDA, CDR2 SQIVND (reference sequence). The CDR3 region has the DNA TGTGCCAGTAAAAACCAACAGGGATCTCAGCCCCAGCATTTT. It encodes CASKNQQGSQPQHF.

This clonotype was counted at least ten times. The chain uses TRBV15 and TRBJ2-5; TRBD2 matches 12 bases. The V segment lost 9 bases and the J segment 2 bases; nucleotides outside the gene matches: 13. The CDR3 totals 17 residues. The germline CDR1 and CDR2 sequences are LNHNV and YYDKDF (reference sequence). In nucleotides, the CDR3 is TGTGCCACTCAATATCTGACTAGCGGGAGATTTCAAGAGACCCAGTACTTC. This sequence encodes CATQYLTSGRFQETQYF.

This clonotype was detected once. The conserved closing phenylalanine or tryptophan is absent in this CDR3, likely reflecting a read error. V gene TRBV7-6 combines with J gene TRBJ2-5; 10 positions agree with TRBD2. The CDR3 sequence is 16 residues long. Germline-derived CDR1 and CDR2 are SGHVS and FNYEAQ. Here the CDR3 reads CASSLVLAGAQETQYS. The CDR3, as DNA: TGTGCCAGCAGCTTAGTTCTAGCGGGAGCCCAAGAGACACAGTACTCC.

V and J are TRBV6-6 and TRBJ2-2, with D possibly being TRBD2 (5 bases). Trimming took 5 bases from V and 2 from J, leaving 15 bases between them. Germline CDR1 reads MNHNY; CDR2 reads SVGAGI (reference sequence). The CDR3 extends over 16 amino acids. The CDR3 coding sequence is TGTGCCAGCAGTCACTACGACTACTCCAACACCGGGGAGCTGTTTTTT. Its protein product is CASSHYDYSNTGELFF.

In its sample, this clonotype was seen many times. V gene TRBV7-9 combines with J gene TRBJ2-3; 7 nucleotides align to TRBD2. This CDR3 has 15 amino acids. Germline V gives CDR1 SEHNR, CDR2 FQNEAQ (reference sequence). V lost 2 bases, J lost 0 bases, and 2 bases stayed unmatched. DNA for the CDR3: TGTGCCAGCAGCTTAAAGGGAGGGAGCACAGATACGCAGTATTTT. As protein: CASSLKGGSTDTQYF. The entire variable domain, with the rest obtained from reference TRBV7-9 and TRBJ2-3, is as follows: DTGVSQNPRHKITKRGQNVTFRCDPISEHNRLYWYRQTLGQGPEFLTYFQNEAQLEKSRLLSDRFSAERPKGSFSTLEIQRTEQGDSAMYLCASSLKGGSTDTQYFGPGTRLTVL.

The chain employs TRBV10-3 and TRBJ1-5, with TRBD1 identical over 8 bases. The ends lost 11 bases at V and 4 bases at J; junction bases unmatched: 4. CDR1 and CDR2 from the germline V gene are ENHRY and SYGVKD. The CDR3 totals 12 residues. The CDR3 loop reads CALQGGNQPQHF. The CDR3 DNA follows: TGTGCCCTACAGGGGGGAAATCAGCCCCAGCATTTT.

Judged by abundance, this clonotype is medium-sized. The rearrangement uses TRBV20-1 and TRBJ2-5; weak D call: TRBD1 (5 bases). V gave up 2 bases and J gave up 6 bases, with 13 bases separating them. Germline V gene lookup returns CDR1 DFQATT and CDR2 SNEGSKA (reference sequence). This CDR3 is built from 13 residues. Here the CDR3 DNA reads TGCAGTGCTAGACCAGACAGTCCCAAGACCCAGTACTTC. Protein sequence: CSARPDSPKTQYF.

This clonotype has a count of ten or more. V is TRBV30 and J is TRBJ1-2; 9 nucleotides agree with TRBD1. Germline V CDR1 and CDR2: GTSNPN, SVGIG (reference sequence). Unmatched junction bases numbered 4, after V lost 0 bases and J lost 8 bases. CDR3 length: 13 amino acids. The CDR3 loop reads CAWSVQGASGYTF. In nucleotides, the CDR3 is TGTGCCTGGAGTGTACAGGGGGCGAGCGGCTACACCTTC.

To note about this clonotype: Given a much more abundant clone one base away, this may be a read error. This chain connects TRBV6-1 to TRBJ2-7; D is unresolved. The CDR3 is 13 amino acids. Trimming removed 5 bases from V and 3 bases from J, with 11 bases in between. The germline CDR1 and CDR2 sequences are MNHNS and SASEGT. The CDR3 sequence: CASSLVTIYEQYF. The CDR3 coding sequence is TGTGCCAGCAGTCTCGTGACAATCTACGAGCAGTACTTC.

This clonotype has at least ten counts. The chain joins TRBV11-3 to TRBJ2-7, with D unclear. The CDR3 is 15 amino acids. V lost 3 bases to trimming and J lost 2 bases, with 14 bases between them. Germline V gives CDR1 SGHNT, CDR2 YENEEA. CDR3 residues: CASSFGRPGTYEQYF. The CDR3 region has the DNA TGTGCCAGCAGCTTTGGACGACCAGGCACCTACGAGCAGTACTTC.

The chain employs TRBV24-1 and TRBJ2-5; a weak D match, TRBD1 (6 bases). This CDR3 comprises 15 residues. Per the germline V gene, CDR1 is KGHDR and CDR2 is SFDVKD. V lost 0 bases, J lost 5 bases, and 12 bases lay in between. The CDR3, as DNA: TGTGCCACCAGTGATTTGTGGACCAGGGGCGAGACCCAGTACTTC. Amino acids: CATSDLWTRGETQYF.

This clonotype has at least ten counts. The J gene is TRBJ1-2, the V gene TRBV29-1; weak D call: TRBD1 (6 bases). V gave up 3 bases and J gave up 5 bases, with 13 bases separating them. CDR3 length: 13 amino acids. Germline loops: CDR1 SQVTM, CDR2 ANQGSEA. The CDR3 bases are TGCAGCGTTGAGTGGGGGGGCCGGTATGGCTACACCTTC. Its translation is CSVEWGGRYGYTF.

This clonotype was seen many times. This sequence joins TRBV24-1 and TRBJ2-3; 9 bases are a match to TRBD2. Germline lookup yields CDR1 KGHDR and CDR2 SFDVKD. V was pared by 3 bases and J by 4 bases, with 7 bases of the junction left unmatched. The CDR3 is 16 residues long. The CDR3 DNA sequence: TGTGCCACCAGTGATCCGGGACTAGCAAGGGCAGATACGCAGTATTTT. Translation gives CATSDPGLARADTQYF.

V and J are TRBV6-1 and TRBJ1-5; possible D gene TRBD1, 6 bases. Per the germline V gene, CDR1 is MNHNS and CDR2 is SASEGT. The CDR3 runs to 18 residues. Between the trimmed V and J ends, which lost 2 bases and 3 bases, there was a span of 20 bases. CDR3 sequence reads: CASSEYPGTTGLNQPQHF. The CDR3 nucleotides read TGTGCCAGCAGTGAATATCCAGGCACTACAGGGCTCAATCAGCCCCAGCATTTT.

This clonotype was counted ten times or more. The J gene is TRBJ2-7, the V gene TRBV11-3; 9 bases agree with TRBD1. The CDR3 length is 15 residues. CDR1 SGHNT and CDR2 YENEEA come from the germline V gene. Trimming at V came to 5 bases and at J to 1 base, leaving 6 bases not matched to a gene. The CDR3 spells CASSTRQGGSYEQYF. CDR3 bases: TGTGCCAGCAGCACGCGACAGGGGGGATCCTACGAGCAGTACTTC.

This clonotype showed up many times. The chain couples TRBV7-9 to TRBJ1-4; D is uncertain. This CDR3 spans 13 amino acids. V was pared by 7 bases and J by 0 bases, with 6 bases between. CDR1 is SEHNR and CDR2 is FQNEAQ in the germline V gene (reference sequence). The DNA for the CDR3 is TGTGCCAGCAAACCAGCAACTAATGAAAAACTGTTTTTT. Its translation: CASKPATNEKLFF.

Concerning this clonotype itself: At one boundary the junction diverges from the germline segment, which might be a read error. This chain joins TRBV5-6 and TRBJ2-1; 7 bases are a match to TRBD2. This CDR3 has 17 residues. Per germline, CDR1 SGHDT and CDR2 YYEEEE. CDR3 protein: CASTWGRAGSSYSEQFF. DNA of the CDR3: TGTGCCAGCACCTGGGGGAGGGCGGGTAGCTCCTACAGTGAGCAGTTCTTC. The variable domain in full, with the rest retrieved from reference TRBV5-6 and TRBJ2-1, is DAGVTQSPTHLIKTRGQQVTLRCSPKSGHDTVSWYQQALGQGPQFIFQYYEEEERQRGNFPDRFSGHQFPNYSSELNVNALLLGDSALYLCASTWGRAGSSYSEQFFGPGTRLTVL.

In its sample, this clonotype was seen once. The CDR3 reads CAAHGVYNSPLHF. The CDR3 nucleotides are TGTGCCGCCCACGGAGTCTATAATTCACCCCTCCACTTT. The rearrangement uses TRBV10-3 and TRBJ1-6, with unresolved D. Trimming took off 11 bases at V and 3 bases at J, with 11 bases between the two ends. The V gene's germline CDR1 is ENHRY and CDR2 SYGVKD. The CDR3 is 13 amino acids.

This chain links TRBV7-8 with TRBJ2-5, with 10 positions matching TRBD2. Germline CDR1 reads SGHVS; CDR2 reads FQNEAQ. Trimming removed 1 base from V and 2 bases from J; junction bases left unmatched: 4. The CDR3 runs to 16 residues. CDR3 sequence: CASSLGSGRMQETQYF. The CDR3 DNA reads TGTGCCAGCAGCTTAGGTAGCGGGAGGATGCAAGAGACCCAGTACTTC. The complete variable domain, with remaining parts taken from reference TRBV7-8 and TRBJ2-5, reads GAGVSQSPRYKVAKRGQDVALRCDPISGHVSLFWYQQALGQGPEFLTYFQNEAQLDKSGLPSDRFFAERPEGSVSTLKIQRTQQEDSAVYLCASSLGSGRMQETQYFGPGTRLLVL.

V usage is TRBV5-4 and J usage is TRBJ2-7; D is perhaps TRBD1 (6 bases). This CDR3 comprises 16 residues. Germline CDR1 reads SGHNT; CDR2 reads YYREEE (reference sequence). V shed 1 base and J shed 6 bases, with 20 bases lying between them. As DNA, the CDR3 is TGTGCCAGCAGCTTGAGTCTATTAGGGGGAACTCCCGAGCAGTACTTC. Residues: CASSLSLLGGTPEQYF.

This clonotype has ten or more counts. V is TRBV10-2 and J is TRBJ1-6, with 9 bases matching TRBD1. V dropped 5 bases and J dropped 6; count of bases not matched to a gene: 8. CDR1 and CDR2 from the germline V gene are WSHSY and SAAADI. The CDR3 totals 16 residues. CDR3 loop: CASSTNRGPGNSPLHF. CDR3 bases: TGCGCCAGCAGTACCAACAGGGGGCCGGGTAATTCACCCCTCCACTTT.

The sample holds many counts of this clonotype. V gene TRBV19 combines with J gene TRBJ2-7, with 7 positions matching TRBD2. With 3 bases clipped from V and 4 bases from J, the junction kept 0 bases outside the gene matches. The CDR3 runs to 12 residues. Germline V gene lookup returns CDR1 LNHDA and CDR2 SQIVND (reference sequence). The CDR3 DNA is TGTGCCAGTAGTATGCGGGGGTACGAGCAGTACTTC. It encodes CASSMRGYEQYF.

As for this clonotype: This may come from a read error, since a much larger clone is one base off. The chain joins TRBV11-2 to TRBJ1-2; 7 bases fit TRBD1. Germline V gene lookup returns CDR1 SGHAT and CDR2 FQNNGV. The ends lost 5 bases at V and 5 bases at J; junction bases unmatched: 11. The CDR3 is made up of 15 amino acids. CDR3 loop: CASSHPGGGQYGYTF. DNA of the CDR3: TGTGCCAGCAGCCATCCAGGGGGGGGCCAATATGGCTACACCTTC. Filled out from reference TRBV11-2 and TRBJ1-2, the complete variable domain reads EAGVAQSPRYKIIEKRQSVAFWCNPISGHATLYWYQQILGQGPKLLIQFQNNGVVDDSQLPKDRFSAERLKGVDSTLKIQPAKLEDSAVYLCASSHPGGGQYGYTFGSGTRLTVV.

The sample holds many counts of this clonotype. This chain joins TRBV29-1 and TRBJ2-5, with 11 bases fitting TRBD2. The V gene's germline CDR1 is SQVTM and CDR2 ANQGSEA. The CDR3 has 16 residues. The V segment lost 6 bases and the J segment 6 bases; nucleotides outside the gene matches: 15. CDR3 nucleotide sequence: TGCAGCGTCACTGATAGCGGGAGGGCCTTAAGCAAGACCCAGTACTTC. Protein product: CSVTDSGRALSKTQYF.

Concerning this clonotype: A much larger clone differs by one base, so this may be a read error. This chain joins TRBV9 and TRBJ1-2; D not resolved. V was shortened by 4 bases and J by 8 bases, with 33 bases between the two germline ends. CDR1 and CDR2 from the germline V gene are SGDLS and YYNGEE. The CDR3 totals 19 residues. CDR3 region: CASSPSSPFSPDGVRGYTF. CDR3 DNA sequence: TGTGCCAGCAGCCCCTCGTCTCCGTTCAGTCCGGACGGGGTCAGAGGCTACACCTTC.

The table lists this clonotype with many counts. The genes are TRBV20-1 and TRBJ2-3, with a weak D call TRBD2 (6 bases). CDR1 and CDR2 from the germline V gene are DFQATT and SNEGSKA (reference sequence). Between the trimmed V and J ends, which lost 6 bases and 10 bases, there was a span of 17 bases. The CDR3 extends over 12 amino acids. This CDR3 reads CSAGRGPGPQYF. The CDR3 nucleotides read TGCAGTGCCGGGCGGGGACCGGGACCGCAGTATTTT.

On this clonotype itself: This could be a read error, since a much larger clone is one nucleotide away. J is TRBJ2-3 and V is TRBV20-1; D unresolved. The germline gives CDR1 DFQATT, CDR2 SNEGSKA (reference sequence). The CDR3 covers 11 residues. The CDR3 coding sequence is TGCAGTGCTAGAGATCTCGATACGCAGTCTTTT. It specifies CSARDLDTQSF.

About this clonotype: Just one base apart from a much larger clone, this may be a read error. The J gene is TRBJ1-2, the V gene TRBV6-1, with TRBD1 as a possible D gene (5 bases). Germline lookup yields CDR1 MNHNS and CDR2 SASEGT. The CDR3 is 13 amino acids. The CDR3 is CASSEGDDFGHTF. CDR3 DNA: TGTGCCAGCAGTGAAGGGGACGACTTTGGCCACACCTTC.